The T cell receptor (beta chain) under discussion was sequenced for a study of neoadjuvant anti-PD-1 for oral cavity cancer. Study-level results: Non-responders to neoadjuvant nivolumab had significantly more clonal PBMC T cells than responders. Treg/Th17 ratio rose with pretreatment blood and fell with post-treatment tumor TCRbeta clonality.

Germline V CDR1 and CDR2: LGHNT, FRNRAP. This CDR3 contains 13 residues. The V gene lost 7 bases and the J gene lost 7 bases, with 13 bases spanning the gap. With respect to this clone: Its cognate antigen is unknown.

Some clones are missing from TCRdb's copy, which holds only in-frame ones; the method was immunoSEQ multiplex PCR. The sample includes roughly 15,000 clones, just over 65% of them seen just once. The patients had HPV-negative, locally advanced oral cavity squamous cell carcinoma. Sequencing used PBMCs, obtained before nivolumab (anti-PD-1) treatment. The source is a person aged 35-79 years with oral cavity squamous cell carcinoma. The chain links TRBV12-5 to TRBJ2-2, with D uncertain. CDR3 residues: CASALVVGGELFF. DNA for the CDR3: TGTGCTAGTGCCCTAGTCGTTGGCGGGGAGCTGTTTTTT.